This T cell receptor beta chain was identified during a study of blood T cell repertoires in COVID-19. The wider study: Researchers got acute and convalescent COVID-19 samples from the United States, Italy and Spain.

Some clones are missing from TCRdb's copy, which holds only in-frame ones; the method was immunoSEQ multiplex PCR. Of tens of thousands of clones listed, 80% to 85% were seen once; the top ten hold around 12%. This receptor was taken from a human donor in a cohort sampled during active COVID-19. The sequenced material came from peripheral blood.

This CDR3 is CASTSTGGGYNSPLHF. CDR3 nucleotide sequence: TGTGCCAGCACCTCGACAGGGGGCGGCTATAATTCACCCCTCCACTTT. J is TRBJ1-6 and V is TRBV28; TRBD1 matches at 10 bases. The CDR3 sequence is 16 residues long. Germline V lookup: CDR1 MDHEN, CDR2 SYDVKM. The trim removed 7 bases at V and 3 bases at J, leaving 6 bases unmatched.